This is a list of T cell receptor beta chains from one sample in a study of beta chain features in type 1 diabetes. Sequencing used immunoSEQ multiplex PCR; TCRdb keeps in-frame clones, though not all of them. Among 200,000 to 300,000 clones, around 13% were seen once, and the ten largest hold 0.019%. Sequencing input: naive CD4+ T cells from blood. The receptor source for this set is a man aged 25-40 years with type 1 diabetes. Both conserved end residues are part of each CDR3. The order of the fields is V gene, D gene, J gene, clone size, CDR3 protein, CDR3 DNA. The D gene is left open where the match is weak. Size values are once, few and many counts, or a class for expanded clones, and some rows have none.

v_gene: TRBV27
d_gene: TRBD1
j_gene: TRBJ2-5
abundance: few
CDR3aa: CASSRRQGRQETQYF
CDR3nt: TGTGCCAGCAGTCGGCGACAGGGAAGGCAAGAGACCCAGTACTTC

v_gene: TRBV2
d_gene: TRBD1
j_gene: TRBJ1-2
abundance: -
CDR3aa: CASSEAGRGQAGYTF
CDR3nt: TGTGCCAGCAGTGAAGCGGGCAGGGGGCAGGCTGGCTACACCTTC

v_gene: TRBV19
d_gene: -
j_gene: TRBJ2-1
abundance: -
CDR3aa: CASSMGTGVAGGHGEQFF
CDR3nt: TGTGCCAGTAGTATGGGGACAGGGGTAGCGGGAGGACACGGTGAGCAGTTCTTC

v_gene: TRBV7-9
d_gene: TRBD1
j_gene: TRBJ1-2
abundance: -
CDR3aa: CASSPRGTVYGYTF
CDR3nt: TGTGCCAGCAGCCCCCGGGGGACAGTCTATGGCTACACCTTC

v_gene: TRBV7-2
d_gene: -
j_gene: TRBJ2-3
abundance: -
CDR3aa: CASSSYTDTQYF
CDR3nt: TGTGCCAGCAGCTCGTACACAGATACGCAGTATTTT

v_gene: TRBV30
d_gene: TRBD2
j_gene: TRBJ2-5
abundance: -
CDR3aa: CAWAAGGLETQYF
CDR3nt: TGTGCCTGGGCGGCGGGGGGCTTGGAGACCCAGTACTTC

v_gene: TRBV18
d_gene: -
j_gene: TRBJ2-6
abundance: few
CDR3aa: CASSPQGREANVLTF
CDR3nt: TGTGCCAGCTCACCCCAGGGGCGTGAGGCCAACGTCCTGACTTTC

v_gene: TRBV11-2
d_gene: -
j_gene: TRBJ2-2
abundance: few
CDR3aa: CASSLGTDTGELFF
CDR3nt: TGTGCCAGCAGCTTAGGGACTGACACCGGGGAGCTGTTTTTT

v_gene: TRBV19
d_gene: TRBD2
j_gene: TRBJ2-5
abundance: -
CDR3aa: CASSRVGSAGVGETQYF
CDR3nt: TGTGCCAGTAGTCGAGTCGGTTCGGCGGGAGTGGGAGAGACCCAGTACTTC

v_gene: TRBV30
d_gene: -
j_gene: TRBJ1-4
abundance: once
CDR3aa: CAWSRDPRGANEKLFF
CDR3nt: TGTGCCTGGAGCCGGGACCCTCGGGGGGCTAATGAAAAACTGTTTTTT

v_gene: TRBV29-1
d_gene: -
j_gene: TRBJ1-1
abundance: -
CDR3aa: CSVEDRLNTEAFF
CDR3nt: TGCAGCGTTGAGGACAGATTGAACACTGAAGCTTTCTTT

v_gene: TRBV7-2
d_gene: -
j_gene: TRBJ2-5
abundance: few
CDR3aa: CASSLGYTYQETQYF
CDR3nt: TGTGCCAGCAGCTTAGGGTACACGTACCAAGAGACCCAGTACTTC

v_gene: TRBV11-2
d_gene: -
j_gene: TRBJ2-1
abundance: few
CDR3aa: CASSQAAYNEQFF
CDR3nt: TGTGCCAGCAGCCAAGCGGCCTACAATGAGCAGTTCTTC

v_gene: TRBV18
d_gene: -
j_gene: TRBJ1-2
abundance: few
CDR3aa: CASSPSGNYGYTF
CDR3nt: TGTGCCAGCTCACCCTCGGGTAACTATGGCTACACCTTC

v_gene: TRBV5-1
d_gene: TRBD1
j_gene: TRBJ1-1
abundance: few
CDR3aa: CASSLGQVNTEAFF
CDR3nt: TGCGCCAGCAGCTTAGGACAGGTGAACACTGAAGCTTTCTTT

v_gene: TRBV29-1
d_gene: TRBD1
j_gene: TRBJ2-7
abundance: few
CDR3aa: CSVSPEPTGEQYF
CDR3nt: TGCAGCGTTTCCCCCGAACCGACAGGGGAGCAGTACTTC

v_gene: TRBV18
d_gene: TRBD1
j_gene: TRBJ2-3
abundance: few
CDR3aa: CASSPTGTAVQGTQYF
CDR3nt: TGTGCCAGCTCACCCACCGGGACAGCTGTTCAGGGTACGCAGTATTTT

v_gene: TRBV7-9
d_gene: TRBD2
j_gene: TRBJ2-2
abundance: -
CDR3aa: CASSLPSGRVNTGELFF
CDR3nt: TGTGCCAGCAGCTTACCTAGCGGGAGAGTTAACACCGGGGAGCTGTTTTTT

v_gene: TRBV6-5
d_gene: TRBD1
j_gene: TRBJ2-7
abundance: few
CDR3aa: CASSYSTGLEEQYF
CDR3nt: TGTGCCAGCAGTTACTCGACAGGGTTAGAAGAGCAGTACTTC

v_gene: TRBV15
d_gene: -
j_gene: TRBJ2-1
abundance: -
CDR3aa: CATSRLVLEAGNEQFF
CDR3nt: TGTGCCACCTCTAGACTAGTGCTCGAAGCAGGGAATGAGCAGTTCTTC

v_gene: TRBV6-6
d_gene: -
j_gene: TRBJ2-5
abundance: -
CDR3aa: CASSYSLETQYF
CDR3nt: TGTGCCAGCAGTTATAGTCTGGAGACCCAGTACTTC

v_gene: TRBV9
d_gene: -
j_gene: TRBJ2-1
abundance: -
CDR3aa: CASSVVTGSSYNEQFF
CDR3nt: TGTGCCAGCAGCGTAGTTACTGGGAGCTCCTACAATGAGCAGTTCTTC

v_gene: TRBV5-6
d_gene: -
j_gene: TRBJ1-1
abundance: -
CDR3aa: CASSLSGVTEAFF
CDR3nt: TGTGCCAGCAGCTTGTCGGGGGTTACTGAAGCTTTCTTT

v_gene: TRBV5-4
d_gene: -
j_gene: TRBJ2-3
abundance: few
CDR3aa: CASSYGTASTDTQYF
CDR3nt: TGTGCCAGCAGCTACGGGACTGCCAGCACAGATACGCAGTATTTT

v_gene: TRBV10-3
d_gene: -
j_gene: TRBJ2-7
abundance: few
CDR3aa: CAISETAYEQYF
CDR3nt: TGTGCCATCAGTGAGACAGCATACGAGCAGTACTTC

v_gene: TRBV19
d_gene: -
j_gene: TRBJ2-2
abundance: -
CDR3aa: CASIRGSVNTGELFF
CDR3nt: TGTGCCAGTATTCGGGGGTCGGTGAACACCGGGGAGCTGTTTTTT

v_gene: TRBV29-1
d_gene: -
j_gene: TRBJ1-1
abundance: -
CDR3aa: CSAGGDTEAFF
CDR3nt: TGCAGCGCTGGGGGGGACACTGAAGCTTTCTTT

v_gene: TRBV11-2
d_gene: TRBD2
j_gene: TRBJ2-5
abundance: -
CDR3aa: CASRVAGGVETQYF
CDR3nt: TGTGCCAGCAGGGTAGCGGGGGGGGTGGAGACCCAGTACTTC

v_gene: TRBV15
d_gene: TRBD1
j_gene: TRBJ2-7
abundance: -
CDR3aa: CATSRSGTGAYEQYF
CDR3nt: TGTGCCACCAGCAGATCCGGGACAGGGGCCTACGAGCAGTACTTC

v_gene: TRBV19
d_gene: -
j_gene: TRBJ1-5
abundance: -
CDR3aa: CASSLSRSVRGDWEPQHF
CDR3nt: TGTGCCAGTAGTCTCTCCCGATCCGTCCGGGGTGATTGGGAGCCCCAGCATTTT

v_gene: TRBV11-2
d_gene: -
j_gene: TRBJ2-1
abundance: few
CDR3aa: CASSPTGSEQFF
CDR3nt: TGTGCCAGCAGCCCTACTGGGAGTGAGCAGTTCTTC

v_gene: TRBV11-2
d_gene: -
j_gene: TRBJ1-1
abundance: few
CDR3aa: CASSPQQDTEAFF
CDR3nt: TGTGCCAGCAGCCCGCAACAGGACACTGAAGCTTTCTTT

v_gene: TRBV23-1
d_gene: TRBD2
j_gene: TRBJ2-3
abundance: -
CDR3aa: CASSQAPRLAGSTDTQYF
CDR3nt: TGCGCCAGCAGTCAAGCACCCCGGCTAGCGGGGAGTACAGATACGCAGTATTTT

v_gene: TRBV9
d_gene: -
j_gene: TRBJ1-2
abundance: -
CDR3aa: CASSPRRREGGYTF
CDR3nt: TGTGCCAGCAGCCCCCGGCGCAGGGAGGGTGGCTACACCTTC

v_gene: TRBV30
d_gene: -
j_gene: TRBJ1-6
abundance: -
CDR3aa: CAWSPQGSPLHF
CDR3nt: TGTGCCTGGAGCCCTCAGGGGTCACCCCTCCACTTT

v_gene: TRBV5-4
d_gene: TRBD2
j_gene: TRBJ2-1
abundance: few
CDR3aa: CASTPRGGRAYNEQFF
CDR3nt: TGTGCCAGCACCCCGAGGGGCGGGAGGGCCTACAATGAGCAGTTCTTC

v_gene: TRBV2
d_gene: -
j_gene: TRBJ1-5
abundance: -
CDR3aa: CASSEGEGGNQPQHF
CDR3nt: TGTGCCAGCAGTGAAGGTGAGGGGGGCAATCAGCCCCAGCATTTT

v_gene: TRBV7-9
d_gene: TRBD1
j_gene: TRBJ2-7
abundance: -
CDR3aa: CASSLGDRGAYSYEQYF
CDR3nt: TGTGCCAGCAGCTTGGGGGACAGGGGCGCCTACTCCTACGAGCAGTACTTC

v_gene: TRBV5-4
d_gene: -
j_gene: TRBJ2-7
abundance: -
CDR3aa: CASSGPGQNYEQYF
CDR3nt: TGTGCCAGCAGCGGCCCGGGACAAAACTACGAGCAGTACTTC

v_gene: TRBV5-4
d_gene: TRBD1
j_gene: TRBJ2-7
abundance: few
CDR3aa: CASSNDRAHEQYF
CDR3nt: TGTGCCAGCAGCAACGACAGGGCCCACGAGCAGTACTTC

v_gene: TRBV7-9
d_gene: -
j_gene: TRBJ1-4
abundance: -
CDR3aa: CASSTGNANEKLFF
CDR3nt: TGTGCCAGCAGCACAGGGAATGCTAATGAAAAACTGTTTTTT

v_gene: TRBV5-1
d_gene: TRBD1
j_gene: TRBJ2-7
abundance: -
CDR3aa: CASSPGQRSYEQYF
CDR3nt: TGCGCCAGCAGCCCGGGACAGCGTTCCTACGAGCAGTACTTC

v_gene: TRBV7-2
d_gene: -
j_gene: TRBJ1-1
abundance: few
CDR3aa: CASSSGSEAFF
CDR3nt: TGTGCCAGCAGCTCAGGGTCTGAAGCTTTCTTT

v_gene: TRBV5-1
d_gene: TRBD1
j_gene: TRBJ2-7
abundance: few
CDR3aa: CASSRTGGSYEQYF
CDR3nt: TGCGCCAGCAGCAGGACAGGGGGCTCCTACGAGCAGTACTTC

v_gene: TRBV30
d_gene: TRBD1
j_gene: TRBJ1-5
abundance: -
CDR3aa: CAWSTGGGNQPQHF
CDR3nt: TGTGCCTGGTCTACAGGGGGCGGCAATCAGCCCCAGCATTTT

v_gene: TRBV5-4
d_gene: TRBD1
j_gene: TRBJ1-2
abundance: few
CDR3aa: CAGTGGPRDYGYTF
CDR3nt: TGTGCCGGGACAGGTGGACCCAGGGACTATGGCTACACCTTC

v_gene: TRBV12-5
d_gene: -
j_gene: TRBJ2-3
abundance: -
CDR3aa: CASGPSGARGLDTQYF
CDR3nt: TGTGCTAGTGGGCCCAGCGGGGCCAGGGGGCTGGATACGCAGTATTTT

v_gene: TRBV19
d_gene: -
j_gene: TRBJ2-1
abundance: few
CDR3aa: CASSRPRRTYNEQFF
CDR3nt: TGTGCCAGTAGCCGACCTCGGAGGACCTACAATGAGCAGTTCTTC

v_gene: TRBV15
d_gene: -
j_gene: TRBJ1-2
abundance: few
CDR3aa: CATSLDSRYGYTF
CDR3nt: TGTGCCACCAGCCTCGACAGCCGTTATGGCTACACCTTC